These 7 T cell receptor beta chains were sequenced from one sample in a study of patients and donors after allogeneic stem cell transplantation. Via MiXCR, TCRdb re-called the RT-PCR reads, giving one row per CDR3 protein. This sample has a few hundred thousand distinct CDR3 sequences; around an eighth occur once, and the top ten carry roughly 12%. Sequenced material: blood, either unsorted or a sorted T cell fraction (not recorded which). The source is a human donor who was either an allogeneic HSCT recipient or a stem cell or donor lymphocyte infusion donor (not recorded which). It is not recorded whose cells these are; they may come from a transplant donor.

Ten or more counts support this clonotype. V is TRBV20-1 and J is TRBJ1-1; unclear D gene. Germline values: CDR1 DFQATT, CDR2 SNEGSKA (reference sequence). V was pared by 0 bases and J by 4 bases, with 15 bases between. CDR3 length equals 15 residues. CDR3 protein: CSARDIAVAVTEAFF. CDR3 bases: TGCAGTGCTAGAGATATCGCAGTAGCCGTCACTGAAGCTTTCTTT.

This clonotype was seen a few times. The V and J genes are TRBV6-1 and TRBJ1-4, with a weak D call TRBD1 (5 bases). V lost 5 bases to trimming and J lost 3 bases, with 22 bases between them. Germline CDR1 is MNHNS and CDR2 is SASEGT. This CDR3 contains 18 residues. As DNA, the CDR3 is TGTGCCAGCAGTCTTTTAGGGGAGGGGATCGCGGCTAATGAAAAACTGTTTTTT. Translated: CASSLLGEGIAANEKLFF.

This rearrangement joins TRBV7-9 to TRBJ2-1; D unclear. Germline CDR1 and CDR2: SEHNR and FQNEAQ (reference sequence). The CDR3 has 13 amino acids. Trimming stripped 0 bases from V and 7 bases from J, with 7 bases between. CDR3 coding DNA: TGTGCCAGCAGCTTAGCGAACGGGAATGAGCAGTTCTTC. Residues: CASSLANGNEQFF.

The V gene is TRBV20-1, the J gene TRBJ1-6, with a possible D match to TRBD1 (5 bases). Germline assignment: CDR1 DFQATT and CDR2 SNEGSKA (reference sequence). This CDR3 region has 15 residues. V lost 4 bases and J lost 7, with 17 bases in between. Here the CDR3 reads CSAIDSGTANSPLHF. The CDR3 DNA reads as TGCAGTGCTATAGATAGCGGGACGGCGAATTCACCCCTCCACTTT.

This clonotype was counted many times. This chain uses TRBV15 with TRBJ2-5; D gene ambiguous. Trimming stripped 3 bases from V and 4 bases from J, with 9 bases between. CDR1 and CDR2 (germline): LNHNV, YYDKDF (reference sequence). The CDR3 loop spans 13 amino acids. CDR3 region: CATSSSPRETQYF. The CDR3 bases are TGTGCCACCAGCAGTTCTCCCAGAGAGACCCAGTACTTC.

This clonotype has a handful of counts. This chain connects TRBV29-1 to TRBJ2-7, with 7 bases matching TRBD1. CDR1 is SQVTM and CDR2 is ANQGSEA in the germline V gene. Unmatched junction bases numbered 6, after V lost 4 bases and J lost 0 bases. The length of the CDR3 is 14 residues. The CDR3 region is CSVVSDRSSYEQYF. In nucleotides, the CDR3 is TGCAGCGTTGTGTCGGACAGGAGCTCCTACGAGCAGTACTTC.

V gene TRBV11-1 combines with J gene TRBJ2-1, with a weak D call TRBD2 (5 bases). Germline loops: CDR1 SGHAT, CDR2 FQDESV (reference sequence). The CDR3 length is 12 residues. Trimming took 3 bases from V and 10 from J, leaving 10 bases between them. CDR3 coding DNA: TGTGCCAGCAGCTTCGCCGGGGAAGAGCAGTTCTTC. It translates to CASSFAGEEQFF.